The clone carrying this TCR beta chain has at least ten counts. The data were obtained in a study of T cells after yellow fever vaccination. Germline CDR1 is LGHDT and CDR2 is YNNKEL (reference sequence). The CDR3 is made up of 14 amino acids. V lost 4 bases and J 4 bases, leaving 13 bases between the germline ends. TCRdb reprocessed the 5' RACE reads with MiXCR, giving one entry per CDR3 protein. The table lists a few hundred thousand distinct CDR3 sequences, over 4% of them singletons, with 20% to 25% in the top ten. The V call is TRBV3-1, the J call TRBJ1-1, with D uncertain. The receptor's source is a man younger than 30 who received the YFV17D yellow fever vaccine. Sequencing used PBMCs, obtained 5 days after the yellow fever booster vaccination. The CDR3 is CASSRLEGVTEAFF. Written as DNA, the CDR3 is TGTGCCAGCAGCCGATTGGAGGGTGTCACTGAAGCTTTCTTT.